In its sample, the clone carrying this T cell receptor beta chain was seen a few times. The data were obtained in a study of blood T cell repertoires in COVID-19. Sequencing used immunoSEQ multiplex PCR; TCRdb keeps in-frame clones, though not all of them. Counted here are 150,000 or so clones, around 79% occurring once; the ten biggest clones make up approximately 7.6%. Germline trimming cut 7 bases from V and 4 bases from J; bases unmatched to any gene: 10. The CDR3 spans 15 residues. Germline V gene lookup returns CDR1 LNHDA and CDR2 SQIVND (reference sequence). This chain uses TRBV19 with TRBJ2-1; 7 positions match TRBD2. Sequenced material: peripheral blood. The receptor was isolated from a woman aged 55-69 years with COVID-19, enrolled during active disease. CDR3 amino acids: CASNKNGGGYNEQFF. Written as DNA, the CDR3 is TGTGCCAGTAATAAAAACGGGGGAGGGTACAATGAGCAGTTCTTC.